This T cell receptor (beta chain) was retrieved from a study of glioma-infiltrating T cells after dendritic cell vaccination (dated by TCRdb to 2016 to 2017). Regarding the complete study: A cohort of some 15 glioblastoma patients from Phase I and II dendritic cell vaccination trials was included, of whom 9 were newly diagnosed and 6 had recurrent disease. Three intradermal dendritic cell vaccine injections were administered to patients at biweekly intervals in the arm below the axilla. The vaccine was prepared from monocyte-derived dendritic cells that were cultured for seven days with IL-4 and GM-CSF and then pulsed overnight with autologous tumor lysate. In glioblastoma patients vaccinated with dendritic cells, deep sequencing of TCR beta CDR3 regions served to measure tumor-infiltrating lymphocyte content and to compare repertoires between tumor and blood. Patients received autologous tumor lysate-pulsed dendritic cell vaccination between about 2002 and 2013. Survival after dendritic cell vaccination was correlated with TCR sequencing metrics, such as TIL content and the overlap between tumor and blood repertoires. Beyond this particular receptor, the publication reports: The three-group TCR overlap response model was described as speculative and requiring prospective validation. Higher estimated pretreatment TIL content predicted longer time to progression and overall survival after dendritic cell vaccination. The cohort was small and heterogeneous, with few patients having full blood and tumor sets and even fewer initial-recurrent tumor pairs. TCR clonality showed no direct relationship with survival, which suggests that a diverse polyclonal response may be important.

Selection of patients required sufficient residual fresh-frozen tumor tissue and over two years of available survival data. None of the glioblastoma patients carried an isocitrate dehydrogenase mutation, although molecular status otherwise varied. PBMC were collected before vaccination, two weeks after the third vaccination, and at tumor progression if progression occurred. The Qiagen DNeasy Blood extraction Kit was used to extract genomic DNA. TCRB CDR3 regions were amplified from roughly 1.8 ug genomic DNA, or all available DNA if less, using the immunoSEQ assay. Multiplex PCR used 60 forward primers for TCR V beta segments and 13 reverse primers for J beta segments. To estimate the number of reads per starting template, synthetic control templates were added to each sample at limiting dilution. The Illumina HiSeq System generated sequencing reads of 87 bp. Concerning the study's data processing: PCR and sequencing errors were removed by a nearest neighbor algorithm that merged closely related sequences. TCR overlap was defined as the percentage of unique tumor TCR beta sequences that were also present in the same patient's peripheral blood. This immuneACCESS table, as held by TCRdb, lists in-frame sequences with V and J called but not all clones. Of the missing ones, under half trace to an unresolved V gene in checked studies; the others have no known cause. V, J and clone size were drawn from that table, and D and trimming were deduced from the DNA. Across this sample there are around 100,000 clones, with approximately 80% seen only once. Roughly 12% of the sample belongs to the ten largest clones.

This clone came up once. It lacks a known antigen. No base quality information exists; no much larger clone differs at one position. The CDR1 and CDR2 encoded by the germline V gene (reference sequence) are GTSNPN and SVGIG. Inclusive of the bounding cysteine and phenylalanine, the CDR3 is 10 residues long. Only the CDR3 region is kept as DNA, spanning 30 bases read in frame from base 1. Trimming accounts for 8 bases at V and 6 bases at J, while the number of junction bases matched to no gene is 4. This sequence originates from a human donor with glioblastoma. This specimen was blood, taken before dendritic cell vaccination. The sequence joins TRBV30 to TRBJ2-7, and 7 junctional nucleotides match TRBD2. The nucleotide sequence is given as TGTGCCGAAGGGGAGGGCGAGCAGTACTTC. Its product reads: CAEGEGEQYF.